The 26 T cell receptor beta chains below all came from one sample that was sequenced in a study of T cell changes during pregnancy in multiple sclerosis. Method: immunoSEQ multiplex PCR; TCRdb's copy keeps in-frame clones and lacks some. The table records 26,000 or so clones, 92% of them present only once. This specimen was peripheral blood, taken in the first trimester of pregnancy. These receptor sequences come from a female donor in good health, enrolled as a control in a pregnancy study.

The genes are TRBV9 and TRBJ2-5; TRBD1 matches at 8 bases. Germline V gene lookup returns CDR1 SGDLS and CDR2 YYNGEE. Trimming at V came to 4 bases and at J to 1 base, leaving 12 bases not matched to a gene. This CDR3 is 17 amino acids long. The CDR3 spells CASSPGQGRMPQETQYF. The CDR3 DNA follows: TGTGCCAGCAGCCCTGGACAGGGCCGTATGCCCCAAGAGACCCAGTACTTC.

This chain uses TRBV29-1 with TRBJ1-1; D may be TRBD1 (6 bases). Trimming stripped 2 bases from V and 0 bases from J, with 13 bases between. From germline, CDR1 is SQVTM and CDR2 ANQGSEA. The CDR3 runs 15 residues. CDR3 in amino acids: CSVEPGQGLNTEAFF. The CDR3 region has the DNA TGCAGCGTTGAACCGGGGCAGGGGTTGAACACTGAAGCTTTCTTT. Full variable domain (outside the CDR3, taken from reference TRBV29-1 and TRBJ1-1): SAVISQKPSRDICQRGTSLTIQCQVDSQVTMMFWYRQQPGQSLTLIATANQGSEATYESGFVIDKFPISRPNLTFSTLTVSNMSPEDSSIYLCSVEPGQGLNTEAFFGQGTRLTVV.

This sequence joins TRBV9 and TRBJ1-1; 7 nucleotides match TRBD1. V gave up 4 bases and J gave up 2 bases; unmatched junction bases: 11. The CDR3 length is 16 residues. The germline V gene has CDR1 SGDLS and CDR2 YYNGEE. The CDR3 DNA is TGTGCCAGCAGCCGACTTAGCCGGGACAGCAACACTGAAGCTTTCTTT. Translated: CASSRLSRDSNTEAFF.

The rearrangement links TRBV6-6 to TRBJ1-1, with a tentative D call TRBD1 (5 bases). Trimming stripped 6 bases from V and 13 bases from J, with 12 bases between. The CDR3 is 10 amino acids. The V gene's germline CDR1 is MNHNY and CDR2 SVGAGI (reference sequence). The chain's CDR3 is CASRGQGYFF. For the CDR3, the DNA is TGTGCCAGCAGAGGTCAGGGATATTTCTTT.

This clone was seen once. The chain employs TRBV10-2 and TRBJ2-1, with TRBD2 matching over 7 bases. The J segment lost 5 bases and the V segment lost 4 bases, leaving 5 bases of the junction unmatched. This CDR3 is 14 amino acids long. Germline V gene lookup returns CDR1 WSHSY and CDR2 SAAADI. This chain's CDR3 is CASSVGLVNNEQFF. Here the CDR3 DNA reads TGCGCCAGCAGTGTAGGACTAGTGAACAATGAGCAGTTCTTC.

The chain links TRBV30 to TRBJ1-1, with D tentatively TRBD1 (5 bases). The CDR3 contains 13 residues. CDR1 and CDR2 (germline): GTSNPN, SVGIG (reference sequence). Trimming took 5 bases from V and 0 from J, leaving 10 bases between them. The CDR3 DNA sequence: TGTGCCTGGGACTCAGGGTTGAACACTGAAGCTTTCTTT. Its protein product is CAWDSGLNTEAFF. The entire variable domain, with the rest obtained from reference TRBV30 and TRBJ1-1, is as follows: SQTIHQWPATLVQPVGSPLSLECTVEGTSNPNLYWYRQAAGRGLQLLFYSVGIGQISSEVPQNLSASRPQDRQFILSSKKLLLSDSGFYLCAWDSGLNTEAFFGQGTRLTVV.

This chain joins TRBV19 and TRBJ2-1, with D unresolved. V was shortened by 3 bases and J by 8 bases, with 5 bases between the two germline ends. Germline lookup yields CDR1 LNHDA and CDR2 SQIVND (reference sequence). This CDR3 contains 11 residues. This chain's CDR3 is CASSIFDEQFF. The CDR3 DNA reads TGTGCCAGTAGTATTTTCGATGAGCAGTTCTTC.

This chain joins TRBV7-2 and TRBJ2-5, with a possible D match to TRBD2 (9 bases). This CDR3 has 15 amino acids. V lost 1 base to trimming and J lost 9 bases, with 18 bases between them. The germline V gene has CDR1 SGHTA and CDR2 FQGNSA. The CDR3 region is CASSLVDSGGQAQYF. The CDR3 nucleotides are TGTGCCAGCAGCTTAGTAGATAGCGGGGGACAGGCCCAGTACTTC.

CDR3 sequence reads: CASSLSREGQPQHF. The CDR3 region has the DNA TGTGCCAGCAGCTTAAGCAGGGAAGGCCAGCCCCAGCATTTT. The chain combines TRBV7-2 with TRBJ1-5, with a possible D match to TRBD1 (5 bases). The CDR3 is 14 residues long. V was trimmed by 2 bases and J by 7 bases, leaving 12 bases between them. Per germline, CDR1 SGHTA and CDR2 FQGNSA.

The CDR3 loop is CAIQDREDGYTF. CDR3 DNA: TGTGCCATCCAGGACAGGGAGGATGGCTACACCTTC. The chain recombines TRBV10-3 with TRBJ1-2, with TRBD1 identical over 8 bases. Germline V gene lookup returns CDR1 ENHRY and CDR2 SYGVKD. The CDR3 has 12 residues. The V and J ends lost 8 bases and 6 bases, in that order; junction bases with no gene match: 5.

This chain joins TRBV18 and TRBJ2-7; 8 bases fit TRBD1. Germline V gene lookup returns CDR1 KGHSH and CDR2 LQKENI. With V trimmed by 3 bases and J by 2 bases, 9 bases remained unmatched. This CDR3 is 16 amino acids long. The CDR3 DNA reads as TGTGCCAGCTCACCCGCTGGACAGGGATCTACCTACGAGCAGTACTTC. Protein sequence: CASSPAGQGSTYEQYF.

The genes are TRBV30 and TRBJ1-2; weak D call: TRBD1 (5 bases). Germline CDR1 and CDR2: GTSNPN and SVGIG (reference sequence). The CDR3 is 12 amino acids. The V and J ends lost 3 bases and 8 bases respectively, with 13 bases between them. The CDR3 is CAWRPSGVGYTF. The CDR3 DNA follows: TGTGCCTGGAGGCCCTCGGGGGTGGGCTACACCTTC. The variable domain in full, with the rest retrieved from reference TRBV30 and TRBJ1-2, is SQTIHQWPATLVQPVGSPLSLECTVEGTSNPNLYWYRQAAGRGLQLLFYSVGIGQISSEVPQNLSASRPQDRQFILSSKKLLLSDSGFYLCAWRPSGVGYTFGSGTRLTVV.

This clone appeared a single time. V is TRBV6-6 and J is TRBJ1-4; D not resolved. The ends were cut back, 6 bases at V and 12 bases at J, with 8 bases in the middle. Germline V gene data show CDR1 as MNHNY and CDR2 as SVGAGI (reference sequence). This CDR3 contains 10 residues. Written as DNA, the CDR3 is TGTGCCAGCAGAAACCGGGAACTGTTTTTT. Translating it yields CASRNRELFF.

This sequence joins TRBV7-6 and TRBJ2-5; TRBD2 matches at 8 bases. Germline V gene data show CDR1 as SGHVS and CDR2 as FNYEAQ. Germline trimming cut 4 bases from V and 5 bases from J; bases unmatched to any gene: 12. CDR3 size: 16 residues. The CDR3 DNA reads as TGTGCCAGCAGCTCGTCCTCGGGGGGGCCGAGGGAGACCCAGTACTTC. This sequence encodes CASSSSSGGPRETQYF. Complete variable domain (other parts from reference TRBV7-6 and TRBJ2-5): GAGVSQSPRYKVTKRGQDVALRCDPISGHVSLYWYRQALGQGPEFLTYFNYEAQQDKSGLPNDRFSAERPEGSISTLTIQRTEQRDSAMYRCASSSSSGGPRETQYFGPGTRLLVL.

The rearrangement uses TRBV19 and TRBJ1-3; D is unresolved. The germline CDR1 and CDR2 sequences are LNHDA and SQIVND (reference sequence). The CDR3 length is 12 residues. The V gene lost 5 bases and the J gene lost 4 bases, with 6 bases spanning the gap. The CDR3 nucleotides are TGTGCCAGTAGTGGGCTCGGAAACACCATATATTTT. Its protein is CASSGLGNTIYF. Together with reference TRBV19 and TRBJ1-3, the CDR3 gives the full variable domain: DGGITQSPKYLFRKEGQNVTLSCEQNLNHDAMYWYRQDPGQGLRLIYYSQIVNDFQKGDIAEGYSVSREKKESFPLTVTSAQKNPTAFYLCASSGLGNTIYFGEGSWLTVV.

The chain couples TRBV7-2 to TRBJ1-6; D ambiguous. With 1 base removed from V and 9 bases from J, the gap between germline ends came to 13 bases. Germline V CDR1 and CDR2: SGHTA, FQGNSA. CDR3 length: 15 amino acids. The CDR3 region is CASSLEAAGVSPLHF. CDR3 bases: TGTGCCAGCAGCTTAGAGGCGGCCGGGGTTTCACCCCTCCACTTT.

The table lists this clone with a count of one. The rearrangement uses TRBV6-4 and TRBJ1-5; TRBD1 matches 7 bases. The junction had 9 bases not matched to a gene; V was cut back by 6 bases and J by 7 bases. There are 14 residues in the CDR3. The germline V gene has CDR1 MRHNA and CDR2 SNTAGT. The CDR3 is CASRRDSGGQPQHF. CDR3 nucleotides: TGTGCCAGCAGGAGGGACAGCGGTGGGCAGCCCCAGCATTTT.

This clone turned up a few times. This chain links TRBV27 with TRBJ1-4, with TRBD1 matching over 8 bases. The length of the CDR3 is 13 residues. Trimming removed 8 bases from V and 8 bases from J; junction bases left unmatched: 7. Germline V gene lookup returns CDR1 MNHEY and CDR2 SMNVEV (reference sequence). The CDR3 sequence is CASSGTGGEKLFF. For the CDR3, the DNA is TGTGCCAGCTCCGGGACAGGTGGCGAAAAACTGTTTTTT.

The genes are TRBV7-2 and TRBJ1-1; a weak D match, TRBD1 (6 bases). Germline V lookup: CDR1 SGHTA, CDR2 FQGNSA. The CDR3 contains 14 residues. V dropped 1 base and J dropped 5 bases, with 11 bases sitting between them. CDR3 nucleotides: TGTGCCAGCAGCTTAGAGCGGGACATAACTGAAGCTTTCTTT. Its translation: CASSLERDITEAFF.

This CDR3 reads CSVGDVGGSEQYF. CDR3 sequence (DNA): TGCAGCGTCGGGGACGTTGGGGGCTCCGAGCAGTACTTC. The chain is built from TRBV29-1 and TRBJ2-7; weak D call: TRBD1 (6 bases). CDR1 is SQVTM, CDR2 ANQGSEA, per germline. The germline V and J ends were trimmed by 6 bases and 6 bases, with 18 bases remaining between them. The CDR3 sequence is 13 residues long.

The chain recombines TRBV14 with TRBJ2-1; TRBD2 is a possible D gene (6 bases). CDR3 length equals 16 residues. V gave up 1 base and J gave up 6 bases, with 16 bases separating them. Looked up from germline, CDR1 is SGHDN and CDR2 is FVKESK. The CDR3 spells CASSQAHSGVFNEQFF. In DNA, the CDR3 is TGTGCCAGCAGCCAAGCCCATTCGGGAGTTTTCAATGAGCAGTTCTTC.

V usage is TRBV7-9 and J usage is TRBJ2-1; D may be TRBD2 (5 bases). The ends were cut back, 0 bases at V and 4 bases at J, with 10 bases in the middle. The length of the CDR3 is 15 residues. Germline assignment: CDR1 SEHNR and CDR2 FQNEAQ (reference sequence). In DNA, the CDR3 is TGTGCCAGCAGCTTAGCGGTAGCGCAATACAATGAGCAGTTCTTC. It translates to CASSLAVAQYNEQFF.

The chain combines TRBV19 with TRBJ1-2; D uncertain. Trimming left V 0 bases short and J 0 bases short, with 8 bases between. Germline V lookup: CDR1 LNHDA, CDR2 SQIVND (reference sequence). The CDR3 has 15 residues. This CDR3 reads CASSIDVRANYGYTF. As DNA, the CDR3 is TGTGCCAGTAGTATAGATGTAAGAGCTAACTATGGCTACACCTTC.

V and J are TRBV30 and TRBJ1-5; D gene ambiguous. Trimming cost V 0 bases and J 1 base, with 13 bases left between them. The CDR3 contains 16 residues. CDR1 is GTSNPN, CDR2 SVGIG, per germline (reference sequence). CDR3 residues: CAWSVLGGLSNQPQHF. The CDR3 region has the DNA TGTGCCTGGAGTGTCCTAGGAGGGTTAAGCAATCAGCCCCAGCATTTT.

V usage is TRBV19 and J usage is TRBJ1-3; 9 nucleotides match TRBD1. This CDR3 is built from 15 residues. V lost 6 bases, J lost 4 bases, and 7 bases stayed unmatched. Germline CDR1 LNHDA, CDR2 SQIVND (reference sequence). The CDR3 protein is CASRRGTGFGNTIYF. The CDR3 nucleotides read TGTGCCAGTAGGAGGGGGACAGGGTTCGGAAACACCATATATTTT. The variable domain in full, with the rest retrieved from reference TRBV19 and TRBJ1-3, is DGGITQSPKYLFRKEGQNVTLSCEQNLNHDAMYWYRQDPGQGLRLIYYSQIVNDFQKGDIAEGYSVSREKKESFPLTVTSAQKNPTAFYLCASRRGTGFGNTIYFGEGSWLTVV.

The chain has TRBV2 and TRBJ1-2; 8 bases are shared with TRBD1. Germline CDR1 reads SNHLY; CDR2 reads FYNNEI. This CDR3 comprises 15 residues. V trimming: 8 bases; J trimming: 6 bases; junction bases outside the gene matches: 14. As DNA, the CDR3 is TGTGCCAGCTCTATAGACAGGGGATGGTATGATGGCTACACCTTC. Translation: CASSIDRGWYDGYTF.